This T cell receptor beta chain derives from a study of blood T cell repertoires in COVID-19. As for the study in general: Italy, Spain and the United States were the sources of the convalescent and acute COVID-19 samples.

The V gene's germline CDR1 is GTSNPN and CDR2 SVGIG (reference sequence). The CDR3 spans 13 residues. Trimming took 6 bases from V and 7 from J, leaving 15 bases between them. Only in-frame clones appear in the TCRdb table, and some are missing; sequencing was by immunoSEQ multiplex PCR. Of fewer than 250,000 clones listed, around 83% are singletons. Source material: peripheral blood. The sequence was obtained from a woman in her forties or fifties with acute or convalescent COVID-19. This rearrangement joins TRBV30 to TRBJ1-4; no clear D gene. This CDR3 is CACKRQTGEKLFF. In nucleotides, the CDR3 is TGTGCCTGTAAGCGCCAAACGGGTGAAAAACTGTTTTTT. The complete variable domain, with remaining parts taken from reference TRBV30 and TRBJ1-4, reads SQTIHQWPATLVQPVGSPLSLECTVEGTSNPNLYWYRQAAGRGLQLLFYSVGIGQISSEVPQNLSASRPQDRQFILSSKKLLLSDSGFYLCACKRQTGEKLFFGSGTQLSVL.